What follows are 24 T cell receptor beta chains derived from one specimen sequenced in a study of blood T cell repertoires in COVID-19. The assay was immunoSEQ multiplex PCR, and TCRdb's table has in-frame clones only and misses some. The sample records about 160,000 clones, 87% being singletons. Sequencing was carried out using peripheral blood. These receptors were taken from a woman in her fifties or sixties who had recovered from COVID-19.

This clone turned up a few times. The rearrangement links TRBV9 to TRBJ2-1; D may be TRBD2 (6 bases). Germline V lookup: CDR1 SGDLS, CDR2 YYNGEE. The CDR3 covers 16 residues. V was cut by 4 bases and J by 0 bases, with 14 bases left in between. The CDR3: CASSPRRGRSYNEQFF. The DNA of the CDR3 is TGTGCCAGCAGCCCCAGGCGGGGACGCTCCTACAATGAGCAGTTCTTC.

V gene TRBV7-9 combines with J gene TRBJ1-6; D not resolved. CDR1 is SEHNR and CDR2 is FQNEAQ in the germline V gene (reference sequence). CDR3 length equals 12 residues. Trimming left V 5 bases short and J 8 bases short, with 7 bases between. CDR3 amino acids: CASSLSDSPLHF. DNA for the CDR3: TGTGCCAGCAGCCTGTCAGATTCACCCCTCCACTTT. The full variable domain, with the rest looked up from reference TRBV7-9 and TRBJ1-6, is DTGVSQNPRHKITKRGQNVTFRCDPISEHNRLYWYRQTLGQGPEFLTYFQNEAQLEKSRLLSDRFSAERPKGSFSTLEIQRTEQGDSAMYLCASSLSDSPLHFGNGTRLTVT.

The chain couples TRBV6-5 to TRBJ2-7; D perhaps matches TRBD2 (6 bases). The CDR3 length is 16 residues. V was cut by 2 bases and J by 2 bases, with 16 bases left in between. Germline CDR1 reads MNHEY; CDR2 reads SVGAGI. CDR3 residues: CASSYRLTRGTYEQYF. CDR3 sequence (DNA): TGTGCCAGCAGTTACCGGCTAACCCGCGGGACCTACGAGCAGTACTTC.

CDR3 nucleotide sequence: TGTGCCAGTAGTAGGGACACCATCTCCTACGAGCAGTACTTC. It yields the protein CASSRDTISYEQYF. The V gene is TRBV19, the J gene TRBJ2-7; D may be TRBD1 (6 bases). CDR3 length: 14 amino acids. Trimming pared 4 bases from V and 0 bases from J, leaving 10 bases between. CDR1 and CDR2 (germline): LNHDA, SQIVND (reference sequence).

The V gene is TRBV20-1, the J gene TRBJ1-1; no clear D gene. CDR3 length: 13 amino acids. V dropped 4 bases and J dropped 3 bases, with 12 bases sitting between them. The germline CDR1 and CDR2 sequences are DFQATT and SNEGSKA (reference sequence). The CDR3 region is CSAIESGDTEAFF. The CDR3 DNA reads TGCAGTGCTATTGAGTCCGGGGACACTGAAGCTTTCTTT.

This chain connects TRBV29-1 to TRBJ1-1; TRBD1 might be the D (5 bases). The CDR3 has 14 amino acids. V was shortened by 7 bases and J by 1 base, with 16 bases between the two germline ends. Germline lookup yields CDR1 SQVTM and CDR2 ANQGSEA. The CDR3, as DNA: TGCAGCGGTCGGGGGAGGACATGGAACACTGAAGCTTTCTTT. Protein sequence: CSGRGRTWNTEAFF.

This clone has only a few counts. CDR3 nucleotides: TGTGCCAGCAGCTTGGGGGCGGGGCTGATGAACACTGAAGCTTTCTTT. Encoded protein: CASSLGAGLMNTEAFF. The V call is TRBV5-5, the J call TRBJ1-1, with TRBD1 as a possible D gene (5 bases). Germline V lookup: CDR1 SGHKS, CDR2 YYEKEE (reference sequence). Trimming took 0 bases from V and 0 from J, leaving 12 bases between them. The length of the CDR3 is 16 residues. Filled out from reference TRBV5-5 and TRBJ1-1, the complete variable domain reads DAGVTQSPTHLIKTRGQQVTLRCSPISGHKSVSWYQQVLGQGPQFIFQYYEKEERGRGNFPDRFSARQFPNYSSELNVNALLLGDSALYLCASSLGAGLMNTEAFFGQGTRLTVV.

The chain carries TRBV28 and TRBJ2-7; 8 bases line up with TRBD1. V shed 8 bases, J shed 4 bases, and the junction held 7 bases outside the gene matches. The CDR3 extends over 13 amino acids. The germline gives CDR1 MDHEN, CDR2 SYDVKM. The CDR3 sequence is CASVQGQEYEQYF. CDR3 nucleotide sequence: TGTGCCAGCGTTCAGGGACAGGAATACGAGCAGTACTTC.

The chain couples TRBV18 to TRBJ1-2; 7 nucleotides match TRBD1. This CDR3 spans 15 amino acids. V lost 6 bases and J lost 1; bases outside the gene matches: 8. The germline gives CDR1 KGHSH, CDR2 LQKENI. CDR3 DNA: TGTGCCAGCTCGGACAGGAGCCGAAGTAACTATGGCTACACCTTC. Its translation: CASSDRSRSNYGYTF.

In the case of this clone: The sample holds other DNA sequences that translate to the same CDR3. The chain recombines TRBV28 with TRBJ1-2; weak D call: TRBD1 (5 bases). V was trimmed by 3 bases and J by 3 bases, leaving 11 bases between them. This CDR3 has 14 amino acids. The V gene's germline CDR1 is MDHEN and CDR2 SYDVKM. The CDR3 DNA follows: TGTGCCAGCAGTTTGAACACAGGAGACTATGGCTACACCTTC. It specifies CASSLNTGDYGYTF.

The chain uses TRBV29-1 and TRBJ1-1; TRBD1 agrees at 7 bases. The CDR3 totals 14 residues. Germline-derived CDR1 and CDR2 are SQVTM and ANQGSEA. V trimming: 7 bases; J trimming: 1 base; junction bases outside the gene matches: 9. The CDR3 loop is CSALTWDRNTEAFF. Here the CDR3 DNA reads TGCAGCGCCCTCACGTGGGACAGGAACACTGAAGCTTTCTTT.

This rearrangement joins TRBV29-1 to TRBJ1-1, with 8 bases lining up with TRBD1. Germline V lookup: CDR1 SQVTM, CDR2 ANQGSEA. This CDR3 is built from 14 residues. The trim removed 5 bases at V and 3 bases at J, leaving 8 bases unmatched. CDR3 DNA sequence: TGCAGCGTTCATCCCGGGACAGGATACACTGAAGCTTTCTTT. Protein: CSVHPGTGYTEAFF.

The V and J genes are TRBV7-9 and TRBJ2-1; D possibly corresponds to TRBD1 (6 bases). The CDR3 extends over 15 amino acids. Per the germline V gene, CDR1 is SEHNR and CDR2 is FQNEAQ (reference sequence). The V gene lost 5 bases and the J gene lost 3 bases, with 14 bases spanning the gap. CDR3 residues: CASSAPGAVYNEQFF. Written as DNA, the CDR3 is TGTGCCAGCAGCGCGCCAGGGGCCGTCTACAATGAGCAGTTCTTC.

The chain combines TRBV11-2 with TRBJ2-3; 11 bases are shared with TRBD2. V was clipped by 0 bases and J by 0 bases; unmatched bases: 11. Germline V gene data show CDR1 as SGHAT and CDR2 as FQNNGV. The CDR3 covers 20 residues. The CDR3 nucleotides are TGTGCCAGCAGCTTAGAAGCCCCAATAGCGGGGGGGCTAAGCACAGATACGCAGTATTTT. Its translation is CASSLEAPIAGGLSTDTQYF. Filled out from reference TRBV11-2 and TRBJ2-3, the complete variable domain reads EAGVAQSPRYKIIEKRQSVAFWCNPISGHATLYWYQQILGQGPKLLIQFQNNGVVDDSQLPKDRFSAERLKGVDSTLKIQPAKLEDSAVYLCASSLEAPIAGGLSTDTQYFGPGTRLTVL.

Notes on this clone: The sample holds other DNA sequences that translate to the same CDR3. The chain combines TRBV28 with TRBJ1-5; D is unclear. The CDR3 consists of 12 residues. The germline V gene encodes CDR1 MDHEN and CDR2 SYDVKM. V lost 3 bases, J lost 5 bases, and 5 bases lay in between. As DNA, the CDR3 is TGTGCCAGCAGTTTGCGGGATCAGCCCCAGCATTTT. It codes for CASSLRDQPQHF.

This sequence joins TRBV4-3 and TRBJ2-1; TRBD2 matches at 10 bases. In germline, CDR1 is LGHNA, CDR2 YSLEER. The junction had 7 bases not matched to a gene; V was cut back by 3 bases and J by 5 bases. This CDR3 is 16 amino acids long. CDR3 sequence reads: CASSQGTAGGHNEQFF. DNA of the CDR3: TGCGCCAGCAGCCAGGGAACAGCGGGGGGGCACAATGAGCAGTTCTTC.

The rearrangement joins TRBV6-5 to TRBJ2-5, with TRBD1 as a possible D gene (6 bases). Germline V lookup: CDR1 MNHEY, CDR2 SVGAGI. The CDR3 sequence is 15 residues long. Between the trimmed V and J ends, which lost 0 bases and 1 base, there was a span of 9 bases. This CDR3 is CASSYSKGGQETQYF. Written as DNA, the CDR3 is TGTGCCAGCAGTTACTCGAAAGGGGGCCAAGAGACCCAGTACTTC.

This clone was recorded once. The V and J genes are TRBV5-1 and TRBJ1-1; tentative D call: TRBD1 (5 bases). Per germline, CDR1 SGHRS and CDR2 YFSETQ. V was shortened by 3 bases and J by 4 bases, with 13 bases between the two germline ends. This CDR3 spans 14 amino acids. DNA of the CDR3: TGCGCCAGCAGCTCTGGGGCCATCCCCACTGAAGCTTTCTTT. Residues: CASSSGAIPTEAFF.

V gene TRBV9 combines with J gene TRBJ1-1; D is possibly TRBD1 (6 bases). Germline V gives CDR1 SGDLS, CDR2 YYNGEE. The germline V and J ends were trimmed by 3 bases and 1 base, with 16 bases remaining between them. The CDR3 covers 16 residues. The CDR3 DNA is TGTGCCAGCAGCGGAGGGATCCGGGACAAGAACACTGAAGCTTTCTTT. Translation: CASSGGIRDKNTEAFF. Looking up the rest from reference TRBV9 and TRBJ1-1 gives the full variable domain: DSGVTQTPKHLITATGQRVTLRCSPRSGDLSVYWYQQSLDQGLQFLIQYYNGEERAKGNILERFSAQQFPDLHSELNLSSLELGDSALYFCASSGGIRDKNTEAFFGQGTRLTVV.

This rearrangement joins TRBV7-9 to TRBJ1-2; TRBD1 might be the D (6 bases). Trimming cost V 2 bases and J 8 bases, with 18 bases left between them. The CDR3 length is 15 residues. In germline, CDR1 is SEHNR, CDR2 FQNEAQ (reference sequence). Here the CDR3 reads CASSLTVTGSGGYTF. The CDR3 bases are TGTGCCAGCAGCTTAACGGTGACAGGTTCGGGAGGCTACACCTTC. The entire variable domain, with the rest obtained from reference TRBV7-9 and TRBJ1-2, is as follows: DTGVSQNPRHKITKRGQNVTFRCDPISEHNRLYWYRQTLGQGPEFLTYFQNEAQLEKSRLLSDRFSAERPKGSFSTLEIQRTEQGDSAMYLCASSLTVTGSGGYTFGSGTRLTVV.

The rearrangement joins TRBV18 to TRBJ2-1; TRBD2 aligns across 11 bases. The J segment lost 2 bases and the V segment lost 4 bases, leaving 4 bases of the junction unmatched. CDR1 KGHSH and CDR2 LQKENI come from the germline V gene. The CDR3 is 16 residues long. The CDR3 DNA follows: TGTGCCAGCTCACGGGGACTAGCGGAAACCTACAATGAGCAGTTCTTC. Encoded protein: CASSRGLAETYNEQFF.

This chain joins TRBV5-6 and TRBJ2-1; D is undetermined. V lost 0 bases, J lost 3 bases, and 13 bases lay in between. Germline CDR1 reads SGHDT; CDR2 reads YYEEEE. The CDR3 contains 16 residues. Here the CDR3 DNA reads TGTGCCAGCAGCTTGGGACGGCGGATATTCTACAATGAGCAGTTCTTC. Translated: CASSLGRRIFYNEQFF.

This clone was counted only a few times. This sequence joins TRBV2 and TRBJ2-3, with 9 bases matching TRBD2. Germline lookup yields CDR1 SNHLY and CDR2 FYNNEI. V lost 7 bases and J lost 6; bases outside the gene matches: 8. The CDR3 runs to 14 residues. This chain's CDR3 is CASKEAGGPDTQYF. The CDR3 region has the DNA TGTGCCAGCAAAGAGGCGGGGGGGCCGGATACGCAGTATTTT.

The chain carries TRBV5-8 and TRBJ1-1, with TRBD1 identical over 9 bases. Germline V gene data show CDR1 as SGHTS and CDR2 as YDEGEE. The J segment lost 5 bases and the V segment lost 2 bases, leaving 13 bases of the junction unmatched. This CDR3 is built from 17 residues. The CDR3 loop is CASSFPPDRGSRTEAFF. The CDR3 nucleotides read TGTGCCAGCAGCTTCCCCCCGGACAGGGGATCTAGGACTGAAGCTTTCTTT.